These T cell receptor beta chains were read from a single sample in a study of shared clonotypes between healthy human individuals. Produced via immunoSEQ multiplex PCR; TCRdb's table is partial and in-frame only. Here the sample spans some 2.1 million clones, just under 95% being singletons. The material sequenced was naive CD8+ T cells from PBMCs. Source of these receptors: a man aged 18-30 years in good health. Some clones in this sample may be carry-over from other donors' samples. The CDR3 runs from the conserved cysteine through the conserved F or W. The order of the fields is V gene, clone size, J gene, CDR3 length, D gene, CDR3 DNA, CDR3 protein. A D gene is named only where the DNA matches it firmly. The size of a clone is reported for some rows only, either as once, few or many, or as a class for expanded clones.

>TRBV9|.|TRBJ2-2|17|.
TGTGCCAGCAGCTCAGAAATTTGGGCGTCAAACACCGGGGAGCTGTTTTTT
CASSSEIWASNTGELFF
>TRBV9|.|TRBJ2-7|13|.
TGTGCCAGCAGCGAAGAGGGTACCTACGAGCAGTACTTC
CASSEEGTYEQYF
>TRBV10-3|.|TRBJ2-7|16|TRBD2
TGTGCCATCAGTGAAGCCGGTATTAGCGGGACCTACGAGCAGTACTTC
CAISEAGISGTYEQYF
>TRBV11-2|.|TRBJ2-7|15|TRBD2
TGTGCCAGCAGCCTCAGCGGGAGAGGCTTGTACGAGCAGTACTTC
CASSLSGRGLYEQYF
>TRBV10-2|.|TRBJ2-7|13|.
TGCGCCAGCAGTGAGTCAGGCCCCTACGCGCAGTACTTC
CASSESGPYAQYF
>TRBV19|.|TRBJ2-7|15|.
TGTGCCAGTAGTACCGACCGGGATCTCTTCTACGAGCAGTACTTC
CASSTDRDLFYEQYF
>TRBV2|.|TRBJ2-1|15|.
TGTGCCAGCAGTGACTCGCCAGGACAGTACAATGAGCAGTTCTTC
CASSDSPGQYNEQFF
>TRBV5-1|once|TRBJ2-7|13|TRBD2
TGCGCCAGCAGCCCCGCGGGGGGCTACGAGCAGTACTTC
CASSPAGGYEQYF
>TRBV30|.|TRBJ1-5|14|.
TGTGCCTGGAGGGGGAGGGGTGGCAATCAGCCCCAGCATTTT
CAWRGRGGNQPQHF
>TRBV5-6|.|TRBJ2-7|13|.
TGTGCCAGCAGCATGGACGGGTCCTACGAGCAGTACTTC
CASSMDGSYEQYF
>TRBV5-1|.|TRBJ1-5|20|.
TGCGCCAGCAGCTTGGCCAGGATGAGCTTTCGAGGCCGTCGCAATCAGCCCCAGCATTTT
CASSLARMSFRGRRNQPQHF
>TRBV27|.|TRBJ2-5|14|.
TGTGCCAGCAGTCGAAGGGACATCCAAGAGACCCAGTACTTC
CASSRRDIQETQYF
>TRBV7-9|.|TRBJ2-2|11|.
TGTGCCAGCAGCACCACCGGGGAGCTGTTTTTT
CASSTTGELFF
>TRBV18|once|TRBJ2-6|17|.
TGTGCCAGCTCACCCGAGAGAGGGTGGTCTGGGGCCAACGTCCTGACTTTC
CASSPERGWSGANVLTF
>TRBV2|.|TRBJ1-1|13|.
TGTGCCAGCGCCATCGGTGGGAGGACTGAAGCTTTCTTT
CASAIGGRTEAFF
>TRBV5-1|.|TRBJ2-7|14|TRBD2
TGCGCCAGCAAAACGAGCCTAGCGGGATACGAGCAGTACTTC
CASKTSLAGYEQYF
>TRBV28|.|TRBJ2-5|15|TRBD2
TGTGCCAGCAGTTTCTGGCGGGAGAGGAAAGAGACCCAGTACTTC
CASSFWRERKETQYF
>TRBV7-9|.|TRBJ1-2|13|.
TGTGCCAGCAGCTCCCAGGGTGACTATGGCTACACCTTC
CASSSQGDYGYTF
>TRBV6-4|many|TRBJ2-3|15|TRBD1
TGTGCCAGCAGTGATGGGACAGGGGGCACAGATACGCAGTATTTT
CASSDGTGGTDTQYF
>TRBV19|.|TRBJ1-5|14|.
TGTGCCTCTTACCCCGGCCGGGGGTCTCCGCCCCAGCATTTT
CASYPGRGSPPQHF
>TRBV27|.|TRBJ1-1|14|TRBD1
TGTGCCAGCAGCAGATCCACAGGGGCACCTCGAGCTTTCTTT
CASSRSTGAPRAFF
>TRBV9|.|TRBJ2-1|13|.
TGTGCCAGCAGCGTACAGGGGCGGGATGAGCAGTTCTTC
CASSVQGRDEQFF
>TRBV5-1|.|TRBJ2-7|14|.
TGCGCCAGCAGCTTGGACAACTTAGTCTACGAGCAGTACTTC
CASSLDNLVYEQYF
>TRBV6-5|few|TRBJ1-5|14|TRBD1
TGTGCCAGCAGTTTGGGACAGGGTAATCAGCCCCAGCATTTT
CASSLGQGNQPQHF
>TRBV6-5|.|TRBJ2-4|12|.
TGTGCCAGCAGGGACCCGGGACACCTTATGTACTTC
CASRDPGHLMYF
>TRBV27|.|TRBJ2-2|14|.
TGTGCCAGCAGTTCCGAGGGGAACACCGGGGAGCTGTTTTTT
CASSSEGNTGELFF
>TRBV27|once|TRBJ2-1|13|.
TGTGCCAGCATTTCCCTAAGAACCAATGAGCAGTTCTTC
CASISLRTNEQFF
>TRBV11-3|.|TRBJ2-2|18|TRBD2
TGTGCCAGCAGCTCGGGACTAGCGGGAGTGAAGTTAACCGGGGAGCTGTTTTTT
CASSSGLAGVKLTGELFF
>TRBV11-2|.|TRBJ2-1|15|TRBD2
TGTGCCAGCAGCTTATACCAGCGGGAGCTCAATGAGCAGTTCTTC
CASSLYQRELNEQFF
>TRBV2|.|TRBJ2-1|16|TRBD1
TGTGCCAGCAGCGTCGGGACAGCGAAAGGTACCAATGAGCAGTTCTTC
CASSVGTAKGTNEQFF
>TRBV10-2|.|TRBJ2-7|15|.
TGCGCCAGCAGTCCCAGGAGCAGTCTCCCCTACGAGCAGTACTTC
CASSPRSSLPYEQYF
>TRBV28|once|TRBJ1-2|15|TRBD1
TGTGCCAGCAGTTCCGGGCAGGGGGCGTTCTATGGCTACACCTTC
CASSSGQGAFYGYTF
>TRBV19|.|TRBJ2-7|13|.
TGTGCCAGTAGTACTAGCGCAGATTACGAGCAGTACTTC
CASSTSADYEQYF
>TRBV27|.|TRBJ2-7|16|.
TGTGCCAGCAGTTTACTTACCACAGGGAGCTACTACGAGCAGTACTTC
CASSLLTTGSYYEQYF
>TRBV30|few|TRBJ1-1|14|.
TGTGCCTGGAGTTGGGACATTTCGAACACTGAAGCTTTCTTT
CAWSWDISNTEAFF